The 29 T cell receptor beta chains below all came from one sample that was sequenced in a study of blood T cell repertoires in COVID-19. TCRdb keeps only in-frame clones here, not all; method: immunoSEQ multiplex PCR. The sample has 150,000 to 200,000 clones, 79% seen once; the top ten hold over 15%. Specimen: PBMCs or T cells enriched from blood (not recorded which). These TCRs come from a woman aged 70 to 79 in a cohort exposed to, infected with or recovered from COVID-19 (not recorded which).

This clone was picked up a small number of times. The V and J genes are TRBV28 and TRBJ2-7; D unclear. Trimming removed 4 bases from V and 2 bases from J, with 3 bases in between. The CDR3 is 11 amino acids. Looked up from germline, CDR1 is MDHEN and CDR2 is SYDVKM. CDR3 DNA: TGTGCCAGCAGTTCCACCTACGAGCAGTACTTC. This encodes CASSSTYEQYF. Full variable domain (remainder filled in from reference TRBV28 and TRBJ2-7): DVKVTQSSRYLVKRTGEKVFLECVQDMDHENMFWYRQDPGLGLRLIYFSYDVKMKEKGDIPEGYSVSREKKERFSLILESASTNQTSMYLCASSSTYEQYFGPGTRLTVT.

The gene calls are TRBV6-1 and TRBJ2-7; D perhaps matches TRBD1 (6 bases). The CDR3 contains 17 residues. CDR1 is MNHNS and CDR2 is SASEGT in the germline V gene. Trimming took 0 bases from V and 1 from J, leaving 16 bases between them. Written as DNA, the CDR3 is TGTGCCAGCAGTGAAGCCTACTCCGGGACACTGTCCTACGAGCAGTACTTC. This gives the protein CASSEAYSGTLSYEQYF.

The chain combines TRBV5-1 with TRBJ2-5; 9 nucleotides match TRBD2. CDR3 size: 15 residues. The germline gives CDR1 SGHRS, CDR2 YFSETQ. V gave up 3 bases and J gave up 4 bases; unmatched junction bases: 7. The CDR3 DNA reads as TGCGCCAGCAGCTGGGGCCAAGCGGGAGGAGAGACCCAGTACTTC. Protein product: CASSWGQAGGETQYF.

This clone was recorded at least ten times. The sample carries other DNA sequences with the same CDR3. The chain uses TRBV6-2 or TRBV6-3 and TRBJ2-7, with D unresolved. The CDR3 is 11 residues long. Germline-derived CDR1 and CDR2 are MNHEY and SVGEGT. The V gene lost 4 bases and the J gene lost 6 bases, with 7 bases spanning the gap. The CDR3: CASSFGPEQYF. The CDR3 DNA reads as TGTGCCAGCAGTTTTGGGCCCGAGCAGTACTTC.

The gene calls are TRBV24-1 and TRBJ2-5, with TRBD1 identical over 7 bases. Looked up from germline, CDR1 is KGHDR and CDR2 is SFDVKD. V lost 3 bases to trimming and J lost 7 bases; unmatched junction nucleotides: 10. The CDR3 totals 15 residues. The DNA for the CDR3 is TGTGCCACCAGTGATGGGGACAGTTACAGAGGGACCCAGTACTTC. This encodes CATSDGDSYRGTQYF.

The chain uses TRBV6-1 and TRBJ2-7, with TRBD2 matching over 7 bases. Trimming removed 0 bases from V and 4 bases from J; junction bases left unmatched: 6. There are 15 residues in the CDR3. Per the germline V gene, CDR1 is MNHNS and CDR2 is SASEGT. The CDR3 region has the DNA TGTGCCAGCAGTGAAGCGATCGCGGGAGCATACGAGCAGTACTTC. It is translated as CASSEAIAGAYEQYF.

The chain links TRBV7-9 to TRBJ2-5; 8 nucleotides align to TRBD2. Germline assignment: CDR1 SEHNR and CDR2 FQNEAQ (reference sequence). The V and J ends lost 1 base and 2 bases, in that order; junction bases with no gene match: 15. The CDR3 is made up of 19 amino acids. The CDR3 DNA reads as TGTGCCAGCAGCTTAGGCTTCGGGGGGGCCGGTGGGGTACAAGAGACCCAGTACTTC. Translation gives CASSLGFGGAGGVQETQYF.

The chain couples TRBV6-5 to TRBJ2-5; 9 nucleotides match TRBD1. V trimming: 6 bases; J trimming: 5 bases; junction bases outside the gene matches: 10. Per the germline V gene, CDR1 is MNHEY and CDR2 is SVGAGI. The CDR3 sequence is 15 residues long. The CDR3 loop reads CASSLQGAGAETQYF. As DNA, the CDR3 is TGTGCCAGCAGCCTACAGGGGGCCGGAGCGGAGACCCAGTACTTC.

The sample holds a few counts of this clone. The V gene is TRBV28, the J gene TRBJ2-1; 8 bases match TRBD2. Losses at the gene ends were 1 base for V and 2 bases for J; bases not matched to a gene: 4. Germline V gene data show CDR1 as MDHEN and CDR2 as SYDVKM. The CDR3 loop spans 16 amino acids. The CDR3 nucleotides are TGTGCCAGCAGTTTATTGTCAGCGGGAGCCTACAATGAGCAGTTCTTC. This sequence encodes CASSLLSAGAYNEQFF.

The chain combines TRBV15 with TRBJ1-1; D gene uncertain. The V end was cut by 1 base, the J end by 6 bases, with 15 bases between. This CDR3 region has 15 residues. Germline-derived CDR1 and CDR2 are LNHNV and YYDKDF (reference sequence). The CDR3 DNA reads TGTGCCACCAGCAGAGGAGGTGCCGGGAGGCCTGAAGCTTTCTTT. Amino acid sequence: CATSRGGAGRPEAFF.

J is TRBJ1-1 and V is TRBV29-1; D is unclear. Germline CDR1 reads SQVTM; CDR2 reads ANQGSEA. V gave up 4 bases and J gave up 1 base, with 10 bases separating them. This CDR3 comprises 13 residues. The CDR3 DNA is TGCAGCGTTGCTGAGGGAACGAACACTGAAGCTTTCTTT. Translated: CSVAEGTNTEAFF.

This clone was seen just once. The chain couples TRBV7-2 to TRBJ1-4; D possibly corresponds to TRBD1 (5 bases). The CDR3 is 15 amino acids. The germline V and J ends were trimmed by 4 bases and 4 bases, with 13 bases remaining between them. CDR1 and CDR2 from the germline V gene are SGHTA and FQGNSA. Here the CDR3 DNA reads TGTGCCAGCAGCTCGCAGGGTAGTCATAATGAAAAACTGTTTTTT. It encodes CASSSQGSHNEKLFF.

V and J are TRBV28 and TRBJ2-6, with D possibly TRBD1 on 6 matching bases. In germline, CDR1 is MDHEN, CDR2 SYDVKM. The CDR3 is made up of 15 amino acids. V shed 3 bases and J shed 3 bases, with 9 bases lying between them. CDR3 loop: CASSFGQFGANVLTF. CDR3 DNA: TGTGCCAGCAGTTTCGGACAGTTTGGGGCCAACGTCCTGACTTTC.

The rearrangement joins TRBV7-2 to TRBJ2-1; D gene unclear. Per the germline V gene, CDR1 is SGHTA and CDR2 is FQGNSA. The CDR3 contains 13 residues. V was clipped by 1 base and J by 8 bases, with 9 bases between them. The CDR3 is CASSLVVLDEQFF. DNA for the CDR3: TGTGCCAGCAGCTTAGTAGTATTAGATGAGCAGTTCTTC.

The gene calls are TRBV19 and TRBJ2-1; D possibly corresponds to TRBD1 (5 bases). From germline, CDR1 is LNHDA and CDR2 SQIVND (reference sequence). V was pared by 6 bases and J by 4 bases, with 16 bases between. The CDR3 consists of 15 residues. The CDR3 nucleotides are TGTGCCAGTAGCCAAGGGGTTCCTACGTACAATGAGCAGTTCTTC. This sequence encodes CASSQGVPTYNEQFF.

This clone was picked up a small number of times. The rearrangement joins TRBV5-1 to TRBJ2-7; 7 nucleotides line up with TRBD1. Germline CDR1 SGHRS, CDR2 YFSETQ. J lost 6 bases, V lost 7 bases, and 13 bases had no gene match. CDR3 size: 14 residues. This CDR3 reads CASHDVAGGIEQYF. Here the CDR3 DNA reads TGCGCCAGCCACGACGTGGCAGGGGGAATCGAGCAGTACTTC.

J is TRBJ2-1 and V is TRBV9, with 9 bases identical to TRBD2. V shed 6 bases and J 5 bases; nucleotides not matched to a gene: 6. The CDR3 has 14 amino acids. The germline V gene has CDR1 SGDLS and CDR2 YYNGEE. CDR3 nucleotide sequence: TGTGCCAGCACCAGGACTAGCGTAAACAATGAGCAGTTCTTC. This codes for CASTRTSVNNEQFF.

The V gene is TRBV7-2, the J gene TRBJ2-7; 12 bases line up with TRBD2. This CDR3 is built from 14 residues. Germline CDR1 SGHTA, CDR2 FQGNSA. The J segment lost 8 bases and the V segment lost 4 bases, leaving 6 bases of the junction unmatched. CDR3 region: CASSSRLAGAKQYF. The CDR3 DNA is TGTGCCAGCAGCTCTCGACTAGCGGGAGCTAAGCAGTACTTC.

The chain recombines TRBV2 with TRBJ2-5; D is perhaps TRBD2 (6 bases). The ends were cut back, 0 bases at V and 5 bases at J, with 13 bases in the middle. This CDR3 has 15 amino acids. The germline CDR1 and CDR2 sequences are SNHLY and FYNNEI. In nucleotides, the CDR3 is TGTGCCAGCAGTGAAGCCCGACTAGTAGATGAGACCCAGTACTTC. This sequence encodes CASSEARLVDETQYF.

V usage is TRBV6-1 and J usage is TRBJ1-1, with D unresolved. The CDR3 loop spans 18 amino acids. Germline-derived CDR1 and CDR2 are MNHNS and SASEGT. V was trimmed by 4 bases and J by 4 bases, leaving 25 bases between them. The CDR3 DNA sequence: TGTGCCAGCAGTGCCGAGCCGGCTTGGGCTACAGAGGGCACTGAAGCTTTCTTT. This sequence encodes CASSAEPAWATEGTEAFF.

The V and J genes are TRBV28 and TRBJ1-6; D is unclear. Germline loops: CDR1 MDHEN, CDR2 SYDVKM. There are 14 residues in the CDR3. The V end was cut by 3 bases, the J end by 10 bases, with 13 bases between. The CDR3 DNA sequence: TGTGCCAGCAGTTTCGGAGGTGATGCGTCACCCCTCCACTTT. Amino acid sequence: CASSFGGDASPLHF.

The gene calls are TRBV28 and TRBJ2-4; a possible D gene is TRBD1 (8 bases). Germline-derived CDR1 and CDR2 are MDHEN and SYDVKM. This CDR3 is 14 amino acids long. Trimming stripped 8 bases from V and 6 bases from J, with 17 bases between. The CDR3 region has the DNA TGTGCCAGCGTCAACAGGGGGGGTGGAAACATTCAGTACTTC. This gives the protein CASVNRGGGNIQYF.

The rearrangement uses TRBV3-1 (or the pseudogene TRBV3-2) and TRBJ2-5; no clear D. Deletions cut 1 base from V and 3 bases from J, with 9 bases between. Germline values: CDR1 LGHDT, CDR2 YNNKEL (reference sequence). The CDR3 runs 14 residues. CDR3 sequence (DNA): TGTGCCAGCAGCCAAGTGGCCGCCGAAGAGACCCAGTACTTC. Amino acid sequence: CASSQVAAEETQYF.

The table lists this clone with a count of one. The chain joins TRBV5-1 to TRBJ1-2; 7 nucleotides line up with TRBD1. The germline CDR1 and CDR2 sequences are SGHRS and YFSETQ. This CDR3 has 15 residues. After removal of 4 bases from V and 2 bases from J, the junction contained 8 bases not matched to a gene. CDR3: CASSRRQGYNYGYTF. The CDR3, as DNA: TGCGCCAGCAGCCGAAGACAGGGCTACAACTATGGCTACACCTTC.

The genes are TRBV28 and TRBJ2-7; D is perhaps TRBD2 (5 bases). V was shortened by 2 bases and J by 2 bases, with 10 bases between the two germline ends. Germline loops: CDR1 MDHEN, CDR2 SYDVKM. The CDR3 sequence is 14 residues long. Here the CDR3 DNA reads TGTGCCAGCAGTTTAGCAAATAGCGCCTACGAGCAGTACTTC. The encoded protein is CASSLANSAYEQYF.

This rearrangement joins TRBV2 to TRBJ2-1, with 11 bases matching TRBD2. The V gene end was trimmed by 3 bases and the J gene end by 4 bases; junction bases not matched to a gene: 11. From germline, CDR1 is SNHLY and CDR2 FYNNEI. CDR3 length: 18 amino acids. The CDR3 DNA is TGTGCCAGCAGTGATGGGCCCTTAGCGGGAGGGGGGTACAATGAGCAGTTCTTC. It translates to CASSDGPLAGGGYNEQFF. Full variable domain (rest looked up from reference TRBV2 and TRBJ2-1): EPEVTQTPSHQVTQMGQEVILRCVPISNHLYFYWYRQILGQKVEFLVSFYNNEISEKSEIFDDQFSVERPDGSNFTLKIRSTKLEDSAMYFCASSDGPLAGGGYNEQFFGPGTRLTVL.

This clone was detected only once. The V and J genes are TRBV19 and TRBJ2-1, with TRBD2 identical over 8 bases. Germline-derived CDR1 and CDR2 are LNHDA and SQIVND (reference sequence). This CDR3 is 15 amino acids long. The V gene end was trimmed by 3 bases and the J gene end by 4 bases; junction bases not matched to a gene: 5. The CDR3 bases are TGTGCCAGTAGTATTTCACTAGCGGAGTACAATGAGCAGTTCTTC. Protein product: CASSISLAEYNEQFF.

This rearrangement joins TRBV18 to TRBJ1-1, with D uncertain. This CDR3 spans 15 amino acids. V shed 3 bases and J shed 6 bases, with 17 bases lying between them. Germline V gives CDR1 KGHSH, CDR2 LQKENI. The CDR3 loop reads CASSPSLLGEAEAFF. The DNA for the CDR3 is TGTGCCAGCTCACCGTCTCTCTTGGGCGAAGCTGAAGCTTTCTTT. The full variable domain, rest sourced from reference TRBV18 and TRBJ1-1, is NAGVMQNPRHLVRRRGQEARLRCSPMKGHSHVYWYRQLPEEGLKFMVYLQKENIIDESGMPKERFSAEFPKEGPSILRIQQVVRGDSAAYFCASSPSLLGEAEAFFGQGTRLTVV.

The chain couples TRBV27 to TRBJ1-4; no clear D gene. Per germline, CDR1 MNHEY and CDR2 SMNVEV (reference sequence). The germline V and J ends were trimmed by 8 bases and 8 bases, with 12 bases remaining between them. There are 12 residues in the CDR3. The CDR3 reads CASGYYIEKLFF. The CDR3 coding sequence is TGTGCCAGCGGATACTATATCGAAAAACTGTTTTTT.